The rows below give T cell receptor beta chains drawn from one sample of a study of blood T cell repertoires in COVID-19. The assay was immunoSEQ multiplex PCR, and TCRdb's table has in-frame clones only and misses some. The sample includes 70,000 to 75,000 clones, approximately 83% of them seen just once. Sequenced sample: peripheral blood. All receptors come from an older man with acute or convalescent COVID-19. The CDR3 runs from the conserved cysteine through the conserved F or W.

V	J	CDR3
TRBV5-1	TRBJ2-3	CASSPALGRADTQYF
TRBV6-1	TRBJ2-1	CASSSPGNEQFF
TRBV11-3	TRBJ2-3	CASSLGLQGRADTQYF
TRBV30	TRBJ1-2	CAWAVTGFYGYTF
TRBV5-4	TRBJ2-1	CASSLTNNEQFF
TRBV30	TRBJ2-7	CAWRLGQGATYEQYF
TRBV10-2	TRBJ1-1	CASSIQGWTEAFF
TRBV12-3/TRBV12-4	TRBJ1-6	CASSLTGNSPLHF
TRBV23-1	TRBJ2-2	CASSHTLPRAGELFF
TRBV29-1	TRBJ2-7	CSVVTGEQYF
TRBV7-3	TRBJ2-3	CASSPGTSGSTDTQYF
TRBV5-1	TRBJ1-2	CASSLAGDGYTF
TRBV28	TRBJ1-1	CASSPEGQGGTEAFF
TRBV4-1	TRBJ2-7	CASSQEASGRVSSYEQYF
TRBV30	TRBJ1-5	CAWDSGQGKRVGQPQHF
TRBV5-1	TRBJ1-1	CASSVDWNTEAFF
TRBV3-1/TRBV3-2	TRBJ1-6	CASRQRTGGGYSPLHF
TRBV5-1	TRBJ2-3	CASSLREFTDTQYF
TRBV30	TRBJ1-5	CAWTLGLNQPQHF
TRBV15	TRBJ2-3	CATSSPGTSGTQRNTQYF
TRBV29-1	TRBJ2-6	CSVVTGASGANVLTF
TRBV2	TRBJ2-5	CASSEWEGVQETQYF
TRBV7-2	TRBJ2-3	CASGLITDTQYF
TRBV6-2/TRBV6-3	TRBJ2-3	CASSYLSGRYTDTQYF
TRBV5-1	TRBJ1-1	CASSLAGANTEAFF
TRBV2	TRBJ1-2	CASSSDSGFGYTF
TRBV15	TRBJ1-1	CATSREGTGGRRTEAFF
TRBV5-4	TRBJ2-5	CASSPLREAQETQYF
TRBV5-8	TRBJ1-5	CASSLRRLNQPQHF
TRBV30	TRBJ1-5	CAWKDRGNQPQHF
TRBV5-5	TRBJ1-1	CASSFTGVTEAFF
TRBV5-6	TRBJ2-1	CASSLGPLPGHEQFF
TRBV24-1	TRBJ2-3	CATSDPNTDTQYF
TRBV27	TRBJ2-2	CASSGRAGGLNTGELFF
TRBV28	TRBJ1-2	CASSLDRSYGYTF
TRBV29-1	TRBJ1-1	CSARGAFF